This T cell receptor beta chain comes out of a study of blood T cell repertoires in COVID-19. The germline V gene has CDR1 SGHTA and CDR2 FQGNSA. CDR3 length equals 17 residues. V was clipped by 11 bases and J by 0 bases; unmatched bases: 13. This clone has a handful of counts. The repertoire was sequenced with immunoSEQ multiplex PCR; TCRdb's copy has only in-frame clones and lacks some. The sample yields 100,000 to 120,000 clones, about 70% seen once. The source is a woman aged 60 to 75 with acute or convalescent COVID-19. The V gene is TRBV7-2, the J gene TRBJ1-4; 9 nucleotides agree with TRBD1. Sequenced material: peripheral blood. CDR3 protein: CALRQGGIIATNEKLFF. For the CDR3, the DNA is TGTGCCCTAAGACAGGGGGGGATAATTGCAACTAATGAAAAACTGTTTTTT.